This record concerns one T cell receptor beta chain sequence. The data originate from a study of blood T cell repertoires in COVID-19. Study background: COVID-19 samples, acute and convalescent, were from the United States, Italy and Spain. From T cells, B-cell-depleted T cells, or PBMCs came the material, which was cDNA or gDNA.

The junction had 6 bases not matched to a gene; V was cut back by 2 bases and J by 4 bases. The length of the CDR3 is 15 residues. In germline, CDR1 is LNHNV, CDR2 YYDKDF (reference sequence). Sequencing was performed with immunoSEQ multiplex PCR; in TCRdb, only in-frame clones are kept and a portion is missing. The sample carries 200,000 to 250,000 clones, about four fifths recorded once. The J gene is TRBJ2-3, the V gene TRBV15, with TRBD2 matching 7 bases. The TCR originated in a woman aged 18-29 years with acute or convalescent COVID-19. Sequenced material: peripheral blood. CDR3 region: CATSRHRTRPDTQYF. CDR3 coding DNA: TGTGCCACCAGCAGACACCGGACTAGACCAGATACGCAGTATTTT.